Given below is one T cell receptor beta chain in context. The sample belongs to a study of blood T cell repertoires in COVID-19. In the original analysis: Estimated nucleated cell counts came from reference gene primer amplification. Some clones are missing from TCRdb's copy, which holds only in-frame ones; the method was immunoSEQ multiplex PCR. That table supplies the V and J calls and clone size; D and trimming were determined from the DNA. The profile shows hundreds of thousands of clones, just over 85% of them singletons. CDR3 length equals 14 residues. Trimming stripped 2 bases from V and 2 bases from J, with 9 bases between. From germline, CDR1 is KGHSH and CDR2 LQKENI.

The sequenced sample was peripheral blood. The chain has TRBV18 and TRBJ1-2, with D maybe TRBD1 (6 bases). The sequence was obtained from a man at least 80 years old with acute or convalescent COVID-19. CDR3 DNA: TGTGCCAGCTCACCAGCCCAGGGGAACTATGGCTACACCTTC. Its protein product is CASSPAQGNYGYTF.